This T cell receptor (beta chain) was observed in a study of blood T cell repertoires in COVID-19. Background on the study: COVID-19 samples from acute and convalescent phases originated in the United States, Italy and Spain. PBMCs, B-cell-depleted T cells, or T cells were the source of the cDNA or gDNA that made up the material.

Original handling: Amplification from reference gene primers served as the basis for estimated nucleated cell counts. Profiled with immunoSEQ multiplex PCR; TCRdb holds only in-frame clones, not every one. Clonal size and the V and J genes are those of that table, whereas D and trimming came from the DNA. Of around 130,000 clones detected, 65% to 85% appear once; the ten largest clones hold over 7%. This clone was detected only a few times. V trimming: 5 bases; J trimming: 4 bases; junction bases outside the gene matches: 5. The CDR3 runs 15 residues. Germline V gene sequence: CDR1 SGHTA, CDR2 FQGNSA.

The sample was peripheral blood. The receptor's source is a human donor in a cohort sampled during active COVID-19. V is TRBV7-2 and J is TRBJ2-1, with 10 bases aligning to TRBD2. The DNA for the CDR3 is TGTGCCAGCAGCACAACGACTAGCGGGTACAATGAGCAGTTCTTC. Translating it yields CASSTTTSGYNEQFF.